This record covers a single TCR beta chain. Its antigen remains unknown. Unmatched junction bases numbered 5, after V lost 4 bases and J lost 0 bases. This CDR3 is built from 15 residues. Germline assignment: CDR1 SGHRS and CDR2 YFSETQ. This specimen comes from a study of CD8+CD57+ T cells in acquired aplastic anemia. Genomic DNA provided the template from which TCR beta VDJ and CDR3 profiles were obtained. Each CDR3 protein gets one entry after TCRdb re-called the reads with MiXCR. The sample consists of about 290,000 distinct CDR3 sequences, under 65% of them appearing once. Study observations and caveats: Patient and control CD8+ Simpson's diversity was not significantly different. The number of CD8+ CDR3 sequences shared by patients and controls was about 30.

Patients chosen for sequencing had CD8+CD57+ cells that had expanded, as shown by flow cytometry. This clonotype was sampled from a human donor with aplastic anemia. The V and J genes are TRBV5-1 and TRBJ2-3; TRBD2 matches at 7 bases. The sequenced sample consisted of sorted CD4+, CD8+, or CD8+CD57+ T cells (not recorded which) from PBMCs. The CDR3 reads CASSELAVSTDTQYF. DNA of the CDR3: TGCGCCAGCAGCGAGCTAGCGGTTAGCACAGATACGCAGTATTTT.